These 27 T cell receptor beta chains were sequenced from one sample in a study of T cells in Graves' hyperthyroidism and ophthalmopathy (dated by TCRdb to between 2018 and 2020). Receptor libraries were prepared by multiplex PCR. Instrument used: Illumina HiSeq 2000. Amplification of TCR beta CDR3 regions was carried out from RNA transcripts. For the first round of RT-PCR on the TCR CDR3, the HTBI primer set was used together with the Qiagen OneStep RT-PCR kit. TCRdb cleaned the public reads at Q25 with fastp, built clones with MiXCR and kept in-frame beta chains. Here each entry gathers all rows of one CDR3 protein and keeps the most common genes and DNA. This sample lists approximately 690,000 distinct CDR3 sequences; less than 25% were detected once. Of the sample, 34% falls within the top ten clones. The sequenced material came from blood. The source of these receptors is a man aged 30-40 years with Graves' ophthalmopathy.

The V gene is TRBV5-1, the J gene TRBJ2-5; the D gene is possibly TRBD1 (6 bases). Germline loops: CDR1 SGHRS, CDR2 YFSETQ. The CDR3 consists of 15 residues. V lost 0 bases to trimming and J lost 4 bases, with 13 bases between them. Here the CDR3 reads CASSLESGVSETQYF. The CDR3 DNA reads TGCGCCAGCAGCTTGGAATCAGGGGTTTCAGAGACCCAGTACTTC.

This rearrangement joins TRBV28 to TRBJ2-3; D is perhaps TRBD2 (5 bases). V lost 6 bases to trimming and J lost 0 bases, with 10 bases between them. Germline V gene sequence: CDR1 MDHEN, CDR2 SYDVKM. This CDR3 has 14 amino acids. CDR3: CASSRDQSTDTQYF. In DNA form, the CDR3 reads TGTGCCAGCAGCCGGGATCAAAGCACAGATACGCAGTATTTT. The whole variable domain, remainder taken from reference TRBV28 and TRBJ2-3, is DVKVTQSSRYLVKRTGEKVFLECVQDMDHENMFWYRQDPGLGLRLIYFSYDVKMKEKGDIPEGYSVSREKKERFSLILESASTNQTSMYLCASSRDQSTDTQYFGPGTRLTVL.

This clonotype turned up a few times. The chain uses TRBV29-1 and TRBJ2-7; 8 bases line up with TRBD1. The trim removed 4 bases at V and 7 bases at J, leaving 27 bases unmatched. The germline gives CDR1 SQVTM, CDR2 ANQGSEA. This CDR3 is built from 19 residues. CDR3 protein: CSVAGYLTGSRGPSGEQYF. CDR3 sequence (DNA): TGCAGCGTTGCGGGTTACTTGACGGGAAGCAGGGGGCCCAGTGGGGAGCAGTACTTC.

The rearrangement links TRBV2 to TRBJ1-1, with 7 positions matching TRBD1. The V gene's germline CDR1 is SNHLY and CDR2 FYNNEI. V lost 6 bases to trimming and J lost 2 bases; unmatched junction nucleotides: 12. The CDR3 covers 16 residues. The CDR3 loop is CASSAPLGTVNTEAFF. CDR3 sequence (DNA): TGTGCCAGCAGCGCCCCTCTTGGGACAGTAAACACTGAAGCTTTCTTT.

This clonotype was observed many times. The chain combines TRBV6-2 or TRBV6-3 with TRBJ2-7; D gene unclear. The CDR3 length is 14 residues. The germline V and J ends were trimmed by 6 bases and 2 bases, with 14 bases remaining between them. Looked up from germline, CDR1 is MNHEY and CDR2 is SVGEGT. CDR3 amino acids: CASRTFGTTYEQYF. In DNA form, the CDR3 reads TGTGCCAGCAGGACCTTCGGCACCACCTACGAGCAGTACTTC.

CDR3 protein: CASSQGAGRDEQFF. CDR3 bases: TGTGCCAGCAGCCAAGGCGCAGGGAGAGATGAGCAGTTCTTC. The chain combines TRBV3-1 with TRBJ2-1; possibly TRBD1 or TRBD2 for D (5 bases each). Trimming removed 1 base from V and 8 bases from J, with 12 bases in between. The CDR3 is made up of 14 amino acids. Germline CDR1 reads LGHDT; CDR2 reads YNNKEL (reference sequence).

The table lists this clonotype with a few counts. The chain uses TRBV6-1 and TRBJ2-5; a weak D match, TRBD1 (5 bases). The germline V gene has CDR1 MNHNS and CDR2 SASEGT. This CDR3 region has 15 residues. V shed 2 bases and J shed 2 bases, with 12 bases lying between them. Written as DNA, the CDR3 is TGTGCCAGCAGTGAACAGACAGTTTTACAAGAGACCCAGTACTTC. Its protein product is CASSEQTVLQETQYF.

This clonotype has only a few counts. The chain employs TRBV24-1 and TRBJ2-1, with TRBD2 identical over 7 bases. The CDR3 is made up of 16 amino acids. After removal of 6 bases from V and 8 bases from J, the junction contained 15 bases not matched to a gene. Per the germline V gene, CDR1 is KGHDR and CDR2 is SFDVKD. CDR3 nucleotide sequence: TGTGCCACCAGTATTCAGGCGGGAGAAGGGAACGATGAGCAGTTCTTC. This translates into CATSIQAGEGNDEQFF.

The chain's CDR3 is CASSFLQGAPGYTF. The CDR3 DNA reads as TGTGCCAGCAGCTTTTTGCAGGGGGCGCCTGGCTACACCTTC. This chain uses TRBV5-8 with TRBJ1-2; 8 bases are a match to TRBD1. With V trimmed by 2 bases and J by 7 bases, 7 bases remained unmatched. Germline V gene lookup returns CDR1 SGHTS and CDR2 YDEGEE. The CDR3 is made up of 14 amino acids.

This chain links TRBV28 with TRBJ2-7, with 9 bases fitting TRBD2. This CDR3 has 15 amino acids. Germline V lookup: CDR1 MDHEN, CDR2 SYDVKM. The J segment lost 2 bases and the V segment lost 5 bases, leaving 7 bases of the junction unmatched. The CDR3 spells CASSPLAGLPYEQYF. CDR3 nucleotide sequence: TGTGCCAGCAGTCCCCTAGCGGGACTTCCCTACGAGCAGTACTTC.

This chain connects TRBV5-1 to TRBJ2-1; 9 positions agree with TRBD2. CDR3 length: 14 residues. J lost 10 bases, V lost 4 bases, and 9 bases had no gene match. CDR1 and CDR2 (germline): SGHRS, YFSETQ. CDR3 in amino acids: CASSPRVAGEEQFF. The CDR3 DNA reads TGCGCCAGCAGCCCCCGGGTAGCGGGAGAGGAGCAGTTCTTC.

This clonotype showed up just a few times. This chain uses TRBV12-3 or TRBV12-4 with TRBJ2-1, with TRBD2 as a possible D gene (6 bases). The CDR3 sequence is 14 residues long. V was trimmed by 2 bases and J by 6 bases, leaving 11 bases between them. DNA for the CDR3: TGTGCCAGCAGTTTAACCGGGAGTGGCAATGAGCAGTTCTTC. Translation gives CASSLTGSGNEQFF.

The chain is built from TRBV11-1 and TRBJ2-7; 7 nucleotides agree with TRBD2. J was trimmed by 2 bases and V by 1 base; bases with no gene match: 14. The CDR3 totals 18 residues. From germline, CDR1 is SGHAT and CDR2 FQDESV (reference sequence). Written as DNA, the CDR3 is TGTGCCAGCAGCTTAGACGGGCCAGGTGGGAGGGCCCCCTACGAGCAGTACTTC. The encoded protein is CASSLDGPGGRAPYEQYF.

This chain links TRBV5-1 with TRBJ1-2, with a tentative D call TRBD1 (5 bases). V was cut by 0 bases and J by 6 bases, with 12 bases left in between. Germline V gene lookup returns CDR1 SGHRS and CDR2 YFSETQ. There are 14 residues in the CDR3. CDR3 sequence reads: CASSLDRGADGYTF. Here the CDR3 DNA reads TGCGCCAGCAGCTTGGATAGGGGCGCGGATGGCTACACCTTC.

CDR3 protein: CATSAPGSGRTSYEQYF. In DNA, the CDR3 is TGTGCCACCAGTGCTCCAGGAAGCGGGAGGACCTCCTACGAGCAGTACTTC. The V call is TRBV24-1, the J call TRBJ2-7, with 9 bases aligning to TRBD2. Germline CDR1 reads KGHDR; CDR2 reads SFDVKD. With V trimmed by 5 bases and J by 0 bases, 10 bases remained unmatched. This CDR3 is built from 17 residues.

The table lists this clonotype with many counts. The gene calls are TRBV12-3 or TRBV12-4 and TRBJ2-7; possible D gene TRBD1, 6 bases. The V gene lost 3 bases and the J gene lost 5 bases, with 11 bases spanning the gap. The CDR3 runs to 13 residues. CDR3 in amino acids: CASSFPGDNEQYF. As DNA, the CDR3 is TGTGCCAGCAGTTTCCCAGGGGACAACGAGCAGTACTTC.

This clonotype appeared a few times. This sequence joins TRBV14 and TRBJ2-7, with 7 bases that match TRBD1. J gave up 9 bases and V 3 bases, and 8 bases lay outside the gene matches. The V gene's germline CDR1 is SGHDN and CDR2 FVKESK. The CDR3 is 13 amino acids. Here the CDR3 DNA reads TGTGCCAGCAGCCAGGTTACAGGGGTCGGGCAGTACTTC. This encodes CASSQVTGVGQYF.

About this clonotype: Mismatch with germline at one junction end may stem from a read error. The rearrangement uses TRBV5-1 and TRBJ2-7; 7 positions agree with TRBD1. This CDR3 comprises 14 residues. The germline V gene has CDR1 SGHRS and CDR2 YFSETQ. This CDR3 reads CVSSLGTDNYEQYF. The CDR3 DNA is TGCGTCAGCAGCTTGGGGACAGACAACTACGAGCAGTACTTC.

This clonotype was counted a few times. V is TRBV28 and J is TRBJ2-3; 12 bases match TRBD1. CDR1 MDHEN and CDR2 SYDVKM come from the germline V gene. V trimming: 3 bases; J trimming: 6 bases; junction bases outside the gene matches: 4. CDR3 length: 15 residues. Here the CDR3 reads CASSLGQGARDTQYF. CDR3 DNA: TGTGCCAGCAGTTTGGGACAGGGGGCGAGGGATACGCAGTATTTT.

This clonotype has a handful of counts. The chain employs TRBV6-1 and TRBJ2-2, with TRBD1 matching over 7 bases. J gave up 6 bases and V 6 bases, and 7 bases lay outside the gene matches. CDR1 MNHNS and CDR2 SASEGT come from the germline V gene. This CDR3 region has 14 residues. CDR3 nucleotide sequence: TGTGCCAGCAGCCACAGGGGTCGGGCCGGGGAGCTGTTTTTT. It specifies CASSHRGRAGELFF.

This CDR3 is CASSGPPNTGELFF. The CDR3 bases are TGTGCCAGCTCGGGACCTCCGAACACCGGGGAGCTGTTTTTT. This rearrangement joins TRBV12-3 or TRBV12-4 to TRBJ2-2; D tentatively fits TRBD1 or TRBD2 (5 bases each). Trimming stripped 8 bases from V and 0 bases from J, with 10 bases between. The CDR3 runs to 14 residues.

The CDR3 loop is CASSLEGFLGTEAFF. Written as DNA, the CDR3 is TGTGCCAGCAGCTTGGAAGGTTTTTTGGGTACTGAAGCTTTCTTT. This chain joins TRBV5-5 and TRBJ1-1; D is uncertain. Trimming shortened V by 0 bases and J by 5 bases, and 14 bases separated the two germline ends. CDR1 and CDR2 from the germline V gene are SGHKS and YYEKEE (reference sequence). The CDR3 totals 15 residues.

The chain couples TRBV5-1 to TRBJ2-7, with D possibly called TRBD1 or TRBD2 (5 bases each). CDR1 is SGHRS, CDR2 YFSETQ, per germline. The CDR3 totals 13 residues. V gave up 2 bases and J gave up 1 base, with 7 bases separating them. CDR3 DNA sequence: TGCGCCAGCAGCTTTGAGGGGTCCTACGAGCAGTACTTC. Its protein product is CASSFEGSYEQYF.

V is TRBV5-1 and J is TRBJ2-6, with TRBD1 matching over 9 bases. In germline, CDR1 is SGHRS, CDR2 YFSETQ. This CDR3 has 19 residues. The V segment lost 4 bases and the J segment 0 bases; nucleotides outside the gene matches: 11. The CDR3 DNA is TGCGCCAGCAGCCGGACAGGGGAAGTTGTTGGCTCTGGGGCCAACGTCCTGACTTTC. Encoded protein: CASSRTGEVVGSGANVLTF.

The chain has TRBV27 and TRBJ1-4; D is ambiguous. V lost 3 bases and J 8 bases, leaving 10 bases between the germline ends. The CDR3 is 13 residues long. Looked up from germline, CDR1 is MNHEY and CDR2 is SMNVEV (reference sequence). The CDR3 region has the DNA TGTGCCAGCAGTTTCGGCGGGGAGGAAAAACTGTTTTTT. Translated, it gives CASSFGGEEKLFF.

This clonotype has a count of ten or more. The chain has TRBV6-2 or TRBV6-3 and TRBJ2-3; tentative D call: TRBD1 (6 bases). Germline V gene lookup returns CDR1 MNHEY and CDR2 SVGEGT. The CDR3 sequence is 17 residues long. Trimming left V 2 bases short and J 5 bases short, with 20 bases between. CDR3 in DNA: TGTGCCAGCAGTTACGGACACAGGGTAATTCTAGGAGATACGCAGTATTTT. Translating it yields CASSYGHRVILGDTQYF.

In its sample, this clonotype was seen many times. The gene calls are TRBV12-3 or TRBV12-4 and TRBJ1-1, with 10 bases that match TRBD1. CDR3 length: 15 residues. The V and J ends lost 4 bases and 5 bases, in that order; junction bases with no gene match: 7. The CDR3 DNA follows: TGTGCCAGCAGTTCACGGACAGGGGGGCGAACTGAAGCTTTCTTT. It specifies CASSSRTGGRTEAFF.